Each of the 2 T cell receptor beta chains below was sequenced from the same sample in a study of T cell responses to AZD1222 COVID-19 vaccine (dated by TCRdb to the early 2020s). In light of the paper, this sample's time point label describes: about 28 days (+/-7) after the second vaccine dose. Preparation of the library involved the immunoSEQ multiplex PCR assay. This is the immuneACCESS table as TCRdb keeps it, with only in-frame sequences that have V and J called. A part of the clones is gone; compared with another copy, unresolved V genes explain less than half, and the rest is unexplained. The sample contains tens of thousands of clones, over 75% of them found a single time. The ten largest account for 20% to 30% of the sample. Sequences were derived from peripheral blood, sampled 28 days after the second AZD1222 dose. These receptors were obtained from an adult who received the AZD1222 COVID-19 vaccine.

The chain has TRBV6-5 and TRBJ2-1; 7 bases line up with TRBD1. Germline CDR1 MNHEY, CDR2 SVGAGI. This CDR3 spans 15 amino acids. Losses at the gene ends were 6 bases for V and 8 bases for J; bases not matched to a gene: 13. In DNA, the CDR3 is TGTGCCAGCAGGACTCCGGCGGCAGGGGGTCATGAGCAGTTCTTC. It encodes CASRTPAAGGHEQFF.

This clone has a single count. In DNA form, the CDR3 reads TGCAGTGCCAGTAGGGTTCCAGATACGCAGTATTTT. Its translation: CSASRVPDTQYF. The chain has TRBV20-1 and TRBJ2-3; unclear D gene. Germline loops: CDR1 DFQATT, CDR2 SNEGSKA (reference sequence). CDR3 length: 12 amino acids. Trimming took off 6 bases at V and 4 bases at J, with 11 bases between the two ends.